The present entry profiles one TCR beta chain with its context. The antigen is not known. Second-dose schedules of about 4 or about 12 weeks were combined. The sample is drawn from a study of T cell responses to AZD1222 COVID-19 vaccine. The study's findings and limits: Once two AZD1222 doses were given, Spike-specific TCR breadth and depth went up. The study reported that nearly half of spike-specific TCRs target unmutated variant regions. None of the repertoires were sampled until the peak T cell response had passed.

The protocol was immunoSEQ multiplex PCR, while the TCRdb copy is restricted to in-frame clones and leaves out a portion. The repertoire has about 160,000 clones, roughly nine tenths of them found once; the top ten carry roughly 3.8%. Looked up from germline, CDR1 is SGHTA and CDR2 is FQGNSA. The V and J ends lost 4 bases and 6 bases, in that order; junction bases with no gene match: 6. The CDR3 extends over 14 amino acids. The receptor comes from an adult who received the AZD1222 COVID-19 vaccine. Material: peripheral blood, obtained 28 days after the second AZD1222 dose. The rearrangement joins TRBV7-2 to TRBJ1-2, with 9 bases lining up with TRBD1. The CDR3 sequence: CASSWGDRVNGYTF. The CDR3, as DNA: TGTGCCAGCAGCTGGGGGGACAGGGTGAATGGCTACACCTTC.